The 17 T cell receptor beta chains reported below all come from one sample, sequenced in a study of STAT3 mutations in large granular lymphocyte leukemia. Broader study findings: In T-cell large granular lymphocyte leukemia, about half of patients showed multiple immunodominant subclonotypes.

The protocol was immunoSEQ multiplex PCR, while the TCRdb copy is restricted to in-frame clones and leaves out a portion. The sample includes 6,500 to 8,000 clones, 45% to 60% of them seen just once. Their antigens remain unidentified. Sequencing was carried out using peripheral blood mononuclear cells. All receptors derive from a boy under 18 with T-cell large granular lymphocyte leukemia. Some clones in this sample may be carry-over from other donors' samples.

This CDR3 reads CASSPSGTSATYEQYF. In DNA, the CDR3 is TGTGCCAGCTCGCCGAGCGGGACTAGCGCGACCTACGAGCAGTACTTC. The chain combines TRBV18 with TRBJ2-7, with 10 bases that match TRBD2. The V gene end was trimmed by 6 bases and the J gene end by 2 bases; junction bases not matched to a gene: 10. The germline V gene encodes CDR1 KGHSH and CDR2 LQKENI. CDR3 size: 16 residues.

This sequence joins TRBV6-5 and TRBJ1-2; D is uncertain. Germline CDR1 MNHEY, CDR2 SVGAGI. The CDR3 consists of 14 residues. Trimming took 6 bases from V and 5 from J, leaving 16 bases between them. CDR3 in amino acids: CASSKDLRIYGYTF. CDR3 nucleotide sequence: TGTGCCAGCAGCAAGGACCTTAGGATTTATGGCTACACCTTC.

The chain links TRBV13 to TRBJ2-1; 8 nucleotides line up with TRBD1. The ends lost 5 bases at V and 12 bases at J; junction bases unmatched: 15. Germline V CDR1 and CDR2: PRHDT, FYEKMQ (reference sequence). This CDR3 region has 15 residues. The DNA for the CDR3 is TGTGCCAGCAGCCCCGCGGGACAGGTACCTTTCGGGCAGTTCTTC. This codes for CASSPAGQVPFGQFF.

The chain uses TRBV29-1 and TRBJ2-1, with a possible D match to TRBD1 (6 bases). V gave up 8 bases and J gave up 3 bases, with 14 bases separating them. CDR1 is SQVTM, CDR2 ANQGSEA, per germline. The CDR3 has 13 amino acids. The CDR3 DNA reads as TGCAGCTACAGGGATCCGGACTACAATGAGCAGTTCTTC. Its translation: CSYRDPDYNEQFF.

The chain joins TRBV29-1 to TRBJ2-7; 11 bases line up with TRBD1. CDR3 length: 13 amino acids. Trimming at V came to 7 bases and at J to 4 bases, leaving 6 bases not matched to a gene. Germline CDR1 is SQVTM and CDR2 is ANQGSEA. This chain's CDR3 is CSASGQGVYEQYF. The CDR3, as DNA: TGCAGCGCCTCGGGACAGGGGGTGTACGAGCAGTACTTC.

The chain is built from TRBV7-9 and TRBJ2-7; 8 bases agree with TRBD1. Germline CDR1 and CDR2: SEHNR and FQNEAQ (reference sequence). V was clipped by 5 bases and J by 5 bases; unmatched bases: 11. This CDR3 is 15 amino acids long. This chain's CDR3 is CASSGRTGNLDEQYF. The CDR3 nucleotides are TGTGCCAGCAGCGGACGGACAGGGAATCTGGACGAGCAGTACTTC.

V and J are TRBV30 and TRBJ1-3, with D possibly matching TRBD1 (5 bases). Germline CDR1 reads GTSNPN; CDR2 reads SVGIG (reference sequence). Deletions cut 4 bases from V and 9 bases from J, with 16 bases between. This CDR3 is 13 amino acids long. DNA for the CDR3: TGTGCCTGGACAATTGACGTCGGGGCCACCATATATTTT. The encoded protein is CAWTIDVGATIYF.

The chain links TRBV4-3 to TRBJ1-6; D may be TRBD1 (5 bases). Germline-derived CDR1 and CDR2 are LGHNA and YSLEER. This CDR3 region has 15 residues. Trimming took off 0 bases at V and 8 bases at J, with 11 bases between the two ends. The CDR3 region has the DNA TGCGCCAGCAGCCAAGACCCAGGGCGGGATTCACCCCTCCACTTT. Its translation: CASSQDPGRDSPLHF.

The rearrangement links TRBV6-6 to TRBJ2-1; D possibly corresponds to TRBD2 (5 bases). V lost 1 base, J lost 5 bases, and 6 bases lay in between. Germline CDR1 and CDR2: MNHNY and SVGAGI (reference sequence). The CDR3 loop spans 13 amino acids. CDR3 sequence reads: CASSYLRDNEQFF. As DNA, the CDR3 is TGTGCCAGCAGTTACTTGCGGGACAATGAGCAGTTCTTC.

V and J are TRBV7-2 and TRBJ1-4; 7 nucleotides match TRBD1. Trimming at V came to 5 bases and at J to 8 bases, leaving 11 bases not matched to a gene. CDR1 and CDR2 from the germline V gene are SGHTA and FQGNSA. The CDR3 extends over 15 amino acids. Here the CDR3 DNA reads TGTGCCAGCAGCCCTCGACAGGGCCAGAGGGAAAAACTGTTTTTT. Translated, it gives CASSPRQGQREKLFF.

The chain is built from TRBV7-9 and TRBJ1-6; 9 bases agree with TRBD1. CDR3 length: 13 amino acids. Germline V CDR1 and CDR2: SEHNR, FQNEAQ (reference sequence). The V segment lost 7 bases and the J segment 9 bases; nucleotides outside the gene matches: 4. Written as DNA, the CDR3 is TGTGCCAGCAACGACAGGGGGACTTCACCCCTCCACTTT. This sequence encodes CASNDRGTSPLHF.

This rearrangement joins TRBV6-1 to TRBJ2-7; a weak D match, TRBD2 (7 bases). V lost 10 bases and J 3 bases, leaving 19 bases between the germline ends. In germline, CDR1 is MNHNS, CDR2 SASEGT. The CDR3 spans 14 residues. Written as DNA, the CDR3 is TGTGCCACTACGACCCCGGGGGGCCTCTACGAGCAGTACTTC. Its protein is CATTTPGGLYEQYF.

V usage is TRBV7-9 and J usage is TRBJ2-2, with TRBD2 as a possible D gene (5 bases). This CDR3 region has 15 residues. Germline-derived CDR1 and CDR2 are SEHNR and FQNEAQ (reference sequence). Trimming shortened V by 3 bases and J by 4 bases, and 12 bases separated the two germline ends. The CDR3 is CASSLWAAGTGELFF. As DNA, the CDR3 is TGTGCCAGCAGCTTGTGGGCGGCGGGCACCGGGGAGCTGTTTTTT.

This clone has a handful of counts. V and J are TRBV6-1 and TRBJ1-6; D unclear. The CDR3 has 13 amino acids. V was shortened by 10 bases and J by 4 bases, with 11 bases between the two germline ends. Germline lookup yields CDR1 MNHNS and CDR2 SASEGT. The DNA for the CDR3 is TGTGCCACCCTCCGCCAGTATAATTCACCCCTCCACTTT. Translated: CATLRQYNSPLHF.

This clone showed up just a few times. The gene calls are TRBV30 and TRBJ1-6; D is unclear. The CDR3 is made up of 15 amino acids. The V and J ends lost 5 bases and 7 bases respectively, with 18 bases between them. Germline V lookup: CDR1 GTSNPN, CDR2 SVGIG (reference sequence). In nucleotides, the CDR3 is TGTGCCTGGGGGCCCTTCGGGGTCGGGAATTCACCCCTCCACTTT. Its protein product is CAWGPFGVGNSPLHF.

The chain combines TRBV7-2 with TRBJ1-1; D gene uncertain. Germline CDR1 is SGHTA and CDR2 is FQGNSA. The CDR3 has 14 residues. The CDR3 sequence: CSAARSIANTEAFF. As DNA, the CDR3 is TGTTCGGCCGCCAGATCAATCGCTAACACTGAAGCTTTCTTT. Supplemented by reference TRBV7-2 and TRBJ1-1, the full variable domain reads GAGVSQSPSNKVTEKGKDVELRCDPISGHTALYWYRQSLGQGLEFLIYFQGNSAPDKSGLPSDRFSAERTGGSVSTLTIQRTQQEDSAVYLCSAARSIANTEAFFGQGTRLTVV.

A few counts support this clone. The chain employs TRBV18 and TRBJ2-5; 8 nucleotides agree with TRBD2. Germline lookup yields CDR1 KGHSH and CDR2 LQKENI. V lost 4 bases, J lost 3 bases, and 7 bases stayed unmatched. The CDR3 has 15 amino acids. CDR3 sequence: CASSLIGLAKETQYF. CDR3 sequence (DNA): TGTGCCAGCTCACTCATCGGACTAGCCAAAGAGACCCAGTACTTC.